This is a list of T cell receptor beta chains from one sample in a study of CD8 T cells in Susac syndrome. TCRdb fed the immunoSEQ multiplex PCR reads into MiXCR, producing one record per CDR3 protein. The profile covers some 250,000 distinct CDR3 sequences, with 96% appearing a single time and 0.08% to 0.11% taken by the ten largest. Sequencing used CD4+ T cells from PBMCs. Source of these receptors: a human donor with Susac syndrome. The CDR3 runs from the conserved cysteine through the conserved F or W.

length	V	J	CDR3
13	TRBV4-2	TRBJ1-1	CASSQDKRPEAFF
15	TRBV11-2	TRBJ2-7	CASSLLTSGRQRQYF
14	TRBV7-2	TRBJ2-5	CASSPGRTQETQYF
15	TRBV5-4	TRBJ2-4	CASSLIPGGKNIQYF
13	TRBV29-1	TRBJ1-5	CSVGIQVNQPQHF
15	TRBV7-2	TRBJ1-2	CASSPAEGVNYGYTF
16	TRBV24-1	TRBJ2-1	CATSDGLAQNYNEQFF
18	TRBV12-5	TRBJ2-1	CASGLVIRLGVAANEQFF
15	TRBV7-2	TRBJ2-5	CASSAWGQPQETQYF
13	TRBV20-1	TRBJ1-2	CSARDGRNYGYTF
14	TRBV20-1	TRBJ2-7	CSASGPPGAGEQYF
16	TRBV9	TRBJ2-7	CASSPLGQGSFYEQYF
16	TRBV11-2	TRBJ2-7	CASSLHIGQGSHEQYF
16	TRBV6-1	TRBJ2-7	CASTAGRGSVSYEQYF
13	TRBV9	TRBJ1-2	CASSSMTVGGYTF
15	TRBV7-3	TRBJ2-5	CASSLMGFNKETQYF
16	TRBV4-1	TRBJ1-5	CASSQAMDRGDQPQHF